Below are 16 T cell receptor beta chains sequenced from a single sample in a study of cytomegalovirus exposure and HLA in healthy donors. PCR was performed using 60 Vbeta and 13 Jbeta primers. Some clones are missing from TCRdb's copy, which holds only in-frame ones; the method was immunoSEQ multiplex PCR. The data contain 200,000 to 250,000 clones, approximately 80% of them singletons. Sequencing was done on a sample of PBMCs. The source of these receptors is a boy aged 2-15 years in good health and CMV-seronegative.

The gene calls are TRBV29-1 and TRBJ2-1; TRBD2 might be the D (5 bases). The germline V gene has CDR1 SQVTM and CDR2 ANQGSEA. This CDR3 has 15 amino acids. Trimming stripped 0 bases from V and 1 base from J, with 10 bases between. DNA for the CDR3: TGCAGCGTTGAAGATGGGAGAGGGTCCTACAATGAGCAGTTCTTC. This codes for CSVEDGRGSYNEQFF.

CDR3 protein: CASDKGETQYF. The CDR3 region has the DNA TGTGCCAGCGACAAGGGGGAGACCCAGTACTTC. The genes are TRBV11-2 and TRBJ2-5; a possible D gene is TRBD1 (5 bases). V was cut by 8 bases and J by 5 bases, with 9 bases left in between. In germline, CDR1 is SGHAT, CDR2 FQNNGV. The CDR3 totals 11 residues.

This sequence joins TRBV5-4 and TRBJ2-2; possible D gene TRBD2, 5 bases. The CDR3 length is 18 residues. The germline gives CDR1 SGHNT, CDR2 YYREEE (reference sequence). The V gene lost 0 bases and the J gene lost 6 bases, with 21 bases spanning the gap. In DNA, the CDR3 is TGTGCCAGCAGCTTGGAGCCACTAGAGCGCCTAAACTCCGGGGAGCTGTTTTTT. This translates into CASSLEPLERLNSGELFF. Filled out from reference TRBV5-4 and TRBJ2-2, the complete variable domain reads ETGVTQSPTHLIKTRGQQVTLRCSSQSGHNTVSWYQQALGQGPQFIFQYYREEENGRGNFPPRFSGLQFPNYSSELNVNALELDDSALYLCASSLEPLERLNSGELFFGEGSRLTVL.

J is TRBJ2-2 and V is TRBV6-5; a weak D match, TRBD2 (5 bases). The V end was cut by 7 bases, the J end by 0 bases, with 9 bases between. The germline V gene has CDR1 MNHEY and CDR2 SVGAGI. The CDR3 sequence is 14 residues long. The CDR3 is CASTRTANTGELFF. The CDR3 coding sequence is TGTGCCAGCACCCGGACTGCGAACACCGGGGAGCTGTTTTTT.

This clone was seen only a few times. This chain joins TRBV7-9 and TRBJ2-5, with 10 bases matching TRBD1. This CDR3 contains 16 residues. The junction had 12 bases not matched to a gene; V was cut back by 6 bases and J by 5 bases. Germline CDR1 and CDR2: SEHNR and FQNEAQ (reference sequence). The CDR3 coding sequence is TGTGCCAGCAGATTAAACCGGGACAGGGGATGGGAGACCCAGTACTTC. Residues: CASRLNRDRGWETQYF.

The genes are TRBV25-1 and TRBJ1-1, with 9 bases matching TRBD1. Trimming at V came to 2 bases and at J to 5 bases, leaving 6 bases not matched to a gene. CDR1 MGHDK and CDR2 SYGVNS come from the germline V gene. The CDR3 runs 15 residues. CDR3 bases: TGTGCCAGCAGTGAAGAAACAGGGGGCTTGACTGAAGCTTTCTTT. It specifies CASSEETGGLTEAFF.

The V gene is TRBV29-1, the J gene TRBJ1-2, with a possible D match to TRBD1 (5 bases). Trimming took 0 bases from V and 0 from J, leaving 5 bases between them. CDR3 length equals 13 residues. The germline CDR1 and CDR2 sequences are SQVTM and ANQGSEA. The CDR3 DNA sequence: TGCAGCGTTGAAGAGGACACTAACTATGGCTACACCTTC. Its translation: CSVEEDTNYGYTF. Full variable domain (missing parts from reference TRBV29-1 and TRBJ1-2): SAVISQKPSRDICQRGTSLTIQCQVDSQVTMMFWYRQQPGQSLTLIATANQGSEATYESGFVIDKFPISRPNLTFSTLTVSNMSPEDSSIYLCSVEEDTNYGYTFGSGTRLTVV.

The genes are TRBV11-2 and TRBJ2-1; 13 bases are a match to TRBD2. This CDR3 is built from 19 residues. Losses at the gene ends were 4 bases for V and 2 bases for J; bases not matched to a gene: 11. Germline-derived CDR1 and CDR2 are SGHAT and FQNNGV. Here the CDR3 DNA reads TGTGCCAGCAGCTCGCCCTCACTAGCGGGAGGGCCCCCCTACAATGAGCAGTTCTTC. As protein: CASSSPSLAGGPPYNEQFF.

This clone was detected once. The chain uses TRBV7-9 and TRBJ2-5; TRBD1 agrees at 8 bases. CDR3 size: 14 residues. J gave up 3 bases and V 3 bases, and 3 bases lay outside the gene matches. Germline V CDR1 and CDR2: SEHNR, FQNEAQ (reference sequence). The DNA for the CDR3 is TGTGCCAGCAGCTTGGGACAGGTAAAAGAGACCCAGTACTTC. Its translation: CASSLGQVKETQYF.

The chain recombines TRBV5-4 with TRBJ1-1, with TRBD1 identical over 7 bases. Losses at the gene ends were 3 bases for V and 5 bases for J; bases not matched to a gene: 7. The length of the CDR3 is 14 residues. Germline V CDR1 and CDR2: SGHNT, YYREEE (reference sequence). The CDR3 spells CASSSDRVLTEAFF. CDR3 DNA: TGTGCCAGCAGCTCAGACAGGGTCTTGACTGAAGCTTTCTTT.

The chain has TRBV5-8 and TRBJ1-4; D gene unclear. CDR3 length: 15 amino acids. Per germline, CDR1 SGHTS and CDR2 YDEGEE. Trimming took 0 bases from V and 0 from J, leaving 6 bases between them. DNA of the CDR3: TGTGCCAGCAGCTTGGGGAGGGCAACTAATGAAAAACTGTTTTTT. It is translated as CASSLGRATNEKLFF.

The chain carries TRBV7-9 and TRBJ2-5; 8 bases are shared with TRBD1. Germline lookup yields CDR1 SEHNR and CDR2 FQNEAQ (reference sequence). CDR3 length: 13 amino acids. V was pared by 6 bases and J by 5 bases, with 5 bases of the junction left unmatched. Written as DNA, the CDR3 is TGTGCCAGCAGACCTGGGACAGGCGAGACCCAGTACTTC. Its translation is CASRPGTGETQYF.

This chain links TRBV7-2 with TRBJ1-4; 7 bases line up with TRBD1. The CDR3 contains 14 residues. Germline loops: CDR1 SGHTA, CDR2 FQGNSA. V was clipped by 1 base and J by 8 bases; unmatched bases: 4. CDR3 coding DNA: TGTGCCAGCAGCTTAGAGGGGGCGCGGGAAAAACTGTTTTTT. Protein: CASSLEGAREKLFF.

The V call is TRBV2, the J call TRBJ1-1, with 9 bases aligning to TRBD1. V lost 9 bases, J lost 1 base, and 3 bases stayed unmatched. This CDR3 comprises 13 residues. Germline V gene lookup returns CDR1 SNHLY and CDR2 FYNNEI. The DNA of the CDR3 is TGTGCCAGTGAGGGACAGGGGAACACTGAAGCTTTCTTT. This sequence encodes CASEGQGNTEAFF.

The rearrangement joins TRBV11-1 to TRBJ2-1, with 12 bases aligning to TRBD2. The CDR3 spans 16 residues. The germline V gene has CDR1 SGHAT and CDR2 FQDESV (reference sequence). The V segment lost 3 bases and the J segment 8 bases; nucleotides outside the gene matches: 8. The CDR3 coding sequence is TGTGCCAGCAGCTTTAGGACTAGCGGGATAGTAGATGAGCAGTTCTTC. Its protein product is CASSFRTSGIVDEQFF. Variable domain in full (rest from reference TRBV11-1 and TRBJ2-1): EAEVAQSPRYKITEKSQAVAFWCDPISGHATLYWYRQILGQGPELLVQFQDESVVDDSQLPKDRFSAERLKGVDSTLKIQPAELGDSAMYLCASSFRTSGIVDEQFFGPGTRLTVL.

The chain couples TRBV30 to TRBJ1-2, with a possible D match to TRBD1 (5 bases). CDR3 length: 14 amino acids. Germline CDR1 is GTSNPN and CDR2 is SVGIG (reference sequence). The ends were cut back, 3 bases at V and 5 bases at J, with 16 bases in the middle. This CDR3 is CAWSKEGFRYGYTF. The CDR3, as DNA: TGTGCCTGGAGCAAGGAGGGGTTTAGGTATGGCTACACCTTC.